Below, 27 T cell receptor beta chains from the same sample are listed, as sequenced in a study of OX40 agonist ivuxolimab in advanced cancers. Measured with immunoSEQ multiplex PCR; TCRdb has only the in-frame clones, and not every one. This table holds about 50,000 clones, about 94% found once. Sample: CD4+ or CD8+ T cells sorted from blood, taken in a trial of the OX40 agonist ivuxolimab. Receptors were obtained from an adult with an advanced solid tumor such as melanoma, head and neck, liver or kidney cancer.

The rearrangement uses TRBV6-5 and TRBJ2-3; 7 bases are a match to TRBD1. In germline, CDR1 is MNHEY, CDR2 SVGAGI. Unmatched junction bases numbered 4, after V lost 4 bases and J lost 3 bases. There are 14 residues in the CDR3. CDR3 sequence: CASSSRGLTDTQYF. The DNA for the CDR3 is TGTGCCAGCAGTTCTAGGGGGCTGACAGATACGCAGTATTTT.

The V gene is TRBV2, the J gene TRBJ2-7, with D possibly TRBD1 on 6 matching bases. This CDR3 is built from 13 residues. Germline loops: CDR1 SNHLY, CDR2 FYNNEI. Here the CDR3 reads CVIRDTVSYEQYF. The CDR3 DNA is TGTGTCATCCGGGACACCGTCTCCTACGAGCAGTACTTC.

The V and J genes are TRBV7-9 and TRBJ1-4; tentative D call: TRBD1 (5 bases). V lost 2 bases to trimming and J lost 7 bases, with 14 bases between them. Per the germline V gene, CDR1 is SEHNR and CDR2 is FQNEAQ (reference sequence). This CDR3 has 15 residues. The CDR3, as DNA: TGTGCCAGCAGCTTAAGTTGGGGGTTTGGTGAAAAACTGTTTTTT. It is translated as CASSLSWGFGEKLFF.

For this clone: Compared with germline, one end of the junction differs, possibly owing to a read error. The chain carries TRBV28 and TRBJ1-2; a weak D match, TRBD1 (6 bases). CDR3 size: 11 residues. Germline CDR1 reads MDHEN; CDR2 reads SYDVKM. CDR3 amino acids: CASGLGGLPQF. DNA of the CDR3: TGTGCCAGCGGGTTAGGGGGGCTACCTCAGTTC.

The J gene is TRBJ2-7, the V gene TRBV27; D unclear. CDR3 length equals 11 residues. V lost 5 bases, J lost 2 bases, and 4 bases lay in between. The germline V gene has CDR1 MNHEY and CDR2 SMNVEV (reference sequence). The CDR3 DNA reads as TGTGCCAGCAGTGGACCCTACGAGCAGTACTTC. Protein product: CASSGPYEQYF.

This CDR3 is CASSVVTDTQYF. In DNA, the CDR3 is TGTGCCAGCAGCGTAGTTACAGATACGCAGTATTTT. The chain combines TRBV9 with TRBJ2-3; D gene unclear. Germline CDR1 reads SGDLS; CDR2 reads YYNGEE. CDR3 length: 12 amino acids. The V end was cut by 0 bases, the J end by 3 bases, with 2 bases between.

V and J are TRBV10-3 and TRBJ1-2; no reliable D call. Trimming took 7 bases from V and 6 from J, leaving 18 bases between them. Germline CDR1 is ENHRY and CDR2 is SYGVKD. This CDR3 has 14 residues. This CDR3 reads CAITEPGEVNGYTF. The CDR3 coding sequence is TGTGCCATCACCGAACCCGGAGAGGTCAATGGCTACACCTTC.

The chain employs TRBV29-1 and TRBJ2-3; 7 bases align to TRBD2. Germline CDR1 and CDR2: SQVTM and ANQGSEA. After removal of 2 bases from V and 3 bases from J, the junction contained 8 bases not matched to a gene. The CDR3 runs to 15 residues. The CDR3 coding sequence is TGCAGCGTTGAATACGGCGGGAGAGTTACAGATACGCAGTATTTT. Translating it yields CSVEYGGRVTDTQYF.

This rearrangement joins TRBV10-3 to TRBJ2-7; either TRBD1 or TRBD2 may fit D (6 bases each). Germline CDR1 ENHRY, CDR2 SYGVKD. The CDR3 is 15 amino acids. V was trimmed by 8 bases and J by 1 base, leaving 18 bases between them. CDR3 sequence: CAIGIQGTFSYEQYF. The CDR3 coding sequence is TGTGCCATCGGAATTCAGGGGACTTTTTCCTACGAGCAGTACTTC.

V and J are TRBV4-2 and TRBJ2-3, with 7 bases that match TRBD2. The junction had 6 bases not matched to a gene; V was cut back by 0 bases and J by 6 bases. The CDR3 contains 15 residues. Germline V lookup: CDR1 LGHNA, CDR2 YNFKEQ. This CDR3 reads CASSQEWEGRDTQYF. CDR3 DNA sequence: TGTGCCAGCAGCCAAGAATGGGAGGGCCGGGATACGCAGTATTTT.

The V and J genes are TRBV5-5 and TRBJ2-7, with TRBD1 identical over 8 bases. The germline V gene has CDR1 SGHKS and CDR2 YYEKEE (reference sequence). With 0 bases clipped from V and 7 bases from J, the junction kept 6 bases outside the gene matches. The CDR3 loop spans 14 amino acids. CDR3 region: CASSLEDRAEEQYF. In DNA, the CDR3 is TGTGCCAGCAGCTTGGAGGACAGGGCGGAAGAGCAGTACTTC.

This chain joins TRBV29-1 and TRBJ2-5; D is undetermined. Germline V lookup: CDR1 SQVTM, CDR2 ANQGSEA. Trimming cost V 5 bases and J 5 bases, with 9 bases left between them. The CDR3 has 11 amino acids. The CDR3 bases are TGCAGCGTTCACTTGGGGGAGACCCAGTACTTC. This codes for CSVHLGETQYF.

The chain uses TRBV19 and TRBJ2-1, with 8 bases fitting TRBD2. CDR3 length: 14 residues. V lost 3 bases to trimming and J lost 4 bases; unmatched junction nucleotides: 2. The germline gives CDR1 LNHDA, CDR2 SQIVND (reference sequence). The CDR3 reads CASSIGLAYNEQFF. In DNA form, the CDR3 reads TGTGCCAGTAGTATCGGACTAGCATACAATGAGCAGTTCTTC.

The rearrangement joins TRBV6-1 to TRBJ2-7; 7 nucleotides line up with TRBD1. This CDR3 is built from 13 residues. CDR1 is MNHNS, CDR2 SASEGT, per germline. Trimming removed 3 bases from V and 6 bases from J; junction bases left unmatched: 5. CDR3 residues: CASSDTGVGEQYF. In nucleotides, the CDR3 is TGTGCCAGCAGTGACACAGGGGTTGGCGAGCAGTACTTC.

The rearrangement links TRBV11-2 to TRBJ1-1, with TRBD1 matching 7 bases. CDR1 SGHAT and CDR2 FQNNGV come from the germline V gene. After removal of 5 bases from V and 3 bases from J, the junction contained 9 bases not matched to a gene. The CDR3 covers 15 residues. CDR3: CASSPADRRYTEAFF. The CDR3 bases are TGTGCCAGCAGCCCTGCGGACAGGCGGTACACTGAAGCTTTCTTT. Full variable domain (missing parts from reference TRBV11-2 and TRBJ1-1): EAGVAQSPRYKIIEKRQSVAFWCNPISGHATLYWYQQILGQGPKLLIQFQNNGVVDDSQLPKDRFSAERLKGVDSTLKIQPAKLEDSAVYLCASSPADRRYTEAFFGQGTRLTVV.

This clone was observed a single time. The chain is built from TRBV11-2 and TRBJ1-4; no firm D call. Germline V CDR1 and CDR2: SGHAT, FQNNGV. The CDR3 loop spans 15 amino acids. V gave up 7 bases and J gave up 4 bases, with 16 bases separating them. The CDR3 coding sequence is TGTGCCAGCAAAGGCAAACAGATAAATAATGAAAAACTGTTTTTT. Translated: CASKGKQINNEKLFF. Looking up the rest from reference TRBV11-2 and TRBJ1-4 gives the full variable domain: EAGVAQSPRYKIIEKRQSVAFWCNPISGHATLYWYQQILGQGPKLLIQFQNNGVVDDSQLPKDRFSAERLKGVDSTLKIQPAKLEDSAVYLCASKGKQINNEKLFFGSGTQLSVL.

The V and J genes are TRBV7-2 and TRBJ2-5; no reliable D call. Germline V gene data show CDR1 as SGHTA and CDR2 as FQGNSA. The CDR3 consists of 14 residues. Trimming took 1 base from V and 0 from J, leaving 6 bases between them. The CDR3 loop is CASSLGLYQETQYF. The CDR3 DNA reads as TGTGCCAGCAGCTTAGGTCTATACCAAGAGACCCAGTACTTC.

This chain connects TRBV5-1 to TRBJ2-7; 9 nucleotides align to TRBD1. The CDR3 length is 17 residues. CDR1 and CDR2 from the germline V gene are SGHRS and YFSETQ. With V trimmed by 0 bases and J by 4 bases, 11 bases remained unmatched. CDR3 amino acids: CASSLDGQGRSIYEQYF. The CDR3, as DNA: TGCGCCAGCAGCTTGGACGGACAGGGGCGGTCGATATACGAGCAGTACTTC.

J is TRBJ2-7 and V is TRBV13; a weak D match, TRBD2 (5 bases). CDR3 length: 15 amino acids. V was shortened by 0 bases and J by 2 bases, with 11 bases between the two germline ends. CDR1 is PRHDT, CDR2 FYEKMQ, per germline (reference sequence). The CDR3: CASSLGGSPTYEQYF. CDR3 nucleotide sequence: TGTGCCAGCAGCTTAGGAGGGAGCCCTACCTACGAGCAGTACTTC.

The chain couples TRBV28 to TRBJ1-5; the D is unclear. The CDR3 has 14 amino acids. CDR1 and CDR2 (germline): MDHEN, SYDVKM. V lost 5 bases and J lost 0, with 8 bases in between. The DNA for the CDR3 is TGTGCCAGCAGTCTACACCGTAGCAATCAGCCCCAGCATTTT. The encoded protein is CASSLHRSNQPQHF. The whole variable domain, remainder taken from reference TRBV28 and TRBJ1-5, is DVKVTQSSRYLVKRTGEKVFLECVQDMDHENMFWYRQDPGLGLRLIYFSYDVKMKEKGDIPEGYSVSREKKERFSLILESASTNQTSMYLCASSLHRSNQPQHFGDGTRLSIL.

CDR3 DNA sequence: TGTGCCAGCAGCTTAAGATCAGGGGACCCTTACGAGCAGTACTTC. This translates into CASSLRSGDPYEQYF. This chain joins TRBV11-2 and TRBJ2-7; D possibly corresponds to TRBD1 (6 bases). The CDR3 is made up of 15 amino acids. V lost 2 bases, J lost 4 bases, and 15 bases lay in between. The germline CDR1 and CDR2 sequences are SGHAT and FQNNGV.

The CDR3 DNA follows: TGTGCCAGCAGAAAAGGGAGGGAGCAGTACTTC. Protein product: CASRKGREQYF. The chain combines TRBV2 with TRBJ2-7, with D possibly being TRBD2 (6 bases). Looked up from germline, CDR1 is SNHLY and CDR2 is FYNNEI. This CDR3 is 11 amino acids long. The V gene lost 6 bases and the J gene lost 7 bases, with 10 bases spanning the gap.

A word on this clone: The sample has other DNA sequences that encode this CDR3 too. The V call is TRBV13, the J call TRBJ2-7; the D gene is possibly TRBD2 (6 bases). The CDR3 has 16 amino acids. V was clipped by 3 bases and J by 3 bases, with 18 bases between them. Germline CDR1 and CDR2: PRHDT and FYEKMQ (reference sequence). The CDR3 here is CASSFSTGLAIYEQYF. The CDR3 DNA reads TGTGCCAGCAGCTTTAGCACCGGTCTAGCGATCTACGAGCAGTACTTC.

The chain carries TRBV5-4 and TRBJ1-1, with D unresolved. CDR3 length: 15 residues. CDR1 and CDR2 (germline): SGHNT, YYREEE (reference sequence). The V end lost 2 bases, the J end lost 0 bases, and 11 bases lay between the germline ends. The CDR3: CASSFTRLLNTEAFF. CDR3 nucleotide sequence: TGTGCCAGCAGCTTCACAAGACTCCTGAACACTGAAGCTTTCTTT.

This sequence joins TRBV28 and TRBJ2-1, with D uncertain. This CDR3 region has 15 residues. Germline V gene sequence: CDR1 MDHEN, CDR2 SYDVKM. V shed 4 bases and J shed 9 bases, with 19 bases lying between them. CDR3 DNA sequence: TGTGCCAGCAGTTGGGGATATAGAGGACCCCCTGAGCAGTTCTTC. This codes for CASSWGYRGPPEQFF.

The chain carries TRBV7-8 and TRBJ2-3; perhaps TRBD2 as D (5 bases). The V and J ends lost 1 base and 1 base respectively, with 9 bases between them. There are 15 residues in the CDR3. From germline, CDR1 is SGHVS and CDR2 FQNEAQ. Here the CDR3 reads CASSLVAGGTDTQYF. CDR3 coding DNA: TGTGCCAGCAGCTTAGTGGCGGGCGGCACAGATACGCAGTATTTT.

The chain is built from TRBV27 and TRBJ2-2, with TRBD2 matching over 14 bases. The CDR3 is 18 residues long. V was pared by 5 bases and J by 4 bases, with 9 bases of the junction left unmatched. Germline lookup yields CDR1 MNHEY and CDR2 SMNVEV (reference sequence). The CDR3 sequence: CASSPTSGRALGTGELFF. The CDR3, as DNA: TGTGCCAGCAGTCCGACTAGCGGGAGGGCCCTAGGCACCGGGGAGCTGTTTTTT.